This T cell receptor (beta chain) was sequenced in a study of beta chain features in type 1 diabetes. About the study: What patients shared with healthy donors was a similar profile of age, gender and cell yields.

Findings of the study overall: The study found moderately but significantly shorter TCRB CDR3s in all four CD4+ subsets of Type 1 diabetes patients. VDJ junctions sequenced from type 1 diabetes patients showed fewer insertions and more deletions.

Per the germline V gene, CDR1 is KGHSH and CDR2 is LQKENI. CDR3 length: 13 amino acids. Trimming took off 7 bases at V and 4 bases at J, with 13 bases between the two ends. What was sequenced were expressed TCRB transcripts, since all of the isolated RNA had been reverse transcribed. Here immunoSEQ multiplex PCR was the method, and the copy in TCRdb shows in-frame clones only, minus some. Seen here are a few hundred thousand clones, around 13% observed once, and the top ten hold over 0.008%. Comment on this clone: Its target is unknown.

This receptor was taken from a woman aged 18-29 years with type 1 diabetes. Sequenced sample: naive CD4+ T cells from blood. The V and J genes are TRBV18 and TRBJ1-1; D is unresolved. This chain's CDR3 is CASCPTGSTEAFF. CDR3 coding DNA: TGTGCCAGCTGCCCGACGGGTTCCACTGAAGCTTTCTTT. Full variable domain (rest looked up from reference TRBV18 and TRBJ1-1): NAGVMQNPRHLVRRRGQEARLRCSPMKGHSHVYWYRQLPEEGLKFMVYLQKENIIDESGMPKERFSAEFPKEGPSILRIQQVVRGDSAAYFCASCPTGSTEAFFGQGTRLTVV.